Below are 14 T cell receptor beta chains sequenced from a single sample in a study of vaccination effects on CD4 cells after COVID-19. Measured with immunoSEQ multiplex PCR; TCRdb has only the in-frame clones, and not every one. Among approximately 29,000 clones, around 79% were seen once, and the ten largest hold 10%. The ViraFEST assay expanded antigen-specific CD4+ T cells with viral peptide pools before sequencing. Researchers isolated CD4+ T cells once approximately eleven days of culture had elapsed. Each participant was administered two doses of either the BNT162b2 or the mRNA-1273 vaccine. What these receptors recognize is not known. The input for sequencing was CD4+ T cells from PBMCs cultured with HCoV-NL63 spike peptides, taken after COVID-19 vaccination. Source of these receptors: a human donor who received a COVID-19 vaccine.

The V and J genes are TRBV3-1 (or the pseudogene TRBV3-2) and TRBJ1-5; D remains ambiguous. The germline gives CDR1 LGHDT, CDR2 YNNKEL (reference sequence). The CDR3 covers 17 residues. V lost 0 bases and J lost 5, with 17 bases in between. CDR3 DNA sequence: TGTGCCAGCAGCCAAGACGTATTCCCGACCGGGCATCAGCCCCAGCATTTT. Translation gives CASSQDVFPTGHQPQHF.

The chain is built from TRBV21-1 and TRBJ1-1; the tabulated D call, TRBD1, remains unverified against the DNA. TRBV21-1 is deemed a pseudogene. The CDR3 runs to 18 residues. The CDR3 nucleotides read TGTGCCAGCAGCAAAAAGGGGCCGGGACAGGGACTCAACACTGAAGCTTTCTTT. Protein: CASSKKGPGQGLNTEAFF.

This chain links TRBV6-6 with TRBJ2-1, with D possibly called TRBD1 or TRBD2 (5 bases each). Germline CDR1 MNHNY, CDR2 SVGAGI (reference sequence). The CDR3 is 15 amino acids. Trimming stripped 6 bases from V and 4 bases from J, with 16 bases between. CDR3 protein: CASRSRDRPYNEQFF. The CDR3 bases are TGTGCCAGCAGGAGCCGGGACCGGCCATACAATGAGCAGTTCTTC.

This rearrangement joins TRBV6-1 to TRBJ1-2; D is unresolved. This CDR3 spans 12 amino acids. V lost 1 base to trimming and J lost 5 bases, with 5 bases between them. Germline V CDR1 and CDR2: MNHNS, SASEGT. This CDR3 reads CASSEGKYGYTF. For the CDR3, the DNA is TGTGCCAGCAGTGAAGGGAAATATGGCTACACCTTC.

The chain uses TRBV6-5 and TRBJ2-2; D unresolved. The germline V gene has CDR1 MNHEY and CDR2 SVGAGI. This CDR3 region has 11 residues. Between the trimmed V and J ends, which lost 7 bases and 8 bases, there was a span of 8 bases. CDR3 coding DNA: TGTGCCAGCACCAAGGAGGGGGAGCTGTTTTTT. It specifies CASTKEGELFF.

This chain uses TRBV14 with TRBJ2-1, with 14 bases lining up with TRBD2. CDR1 and CDR2 (germline): SGHDN, FVKESK. Unmatched junction bases numbered 8, after V lost 4 bases and J lost 15 bases. This CDR3 spans 14 amino acids. The CDR3 coding sequence is TGTGCCAGCAGCCCTCGGACTAGCGGGGGGAGTGGGTTCTTC. Translation: CASSPRTSGGSGFF.

This clone was seen only a few times. V and J are TRBV4-2 and TRBJ2-3; 11 nucleotides align to TRBD1. CDR1 LGHNA and CDR2 YNFKEQ come from the germline V gene. The length of the CDR3 is 15 residues. The junction had 1 base not matched to a gene; V was cut back by 1 base and J by 4 bases. CDR3 in amino acids: CASSQGTGGADTQYF. DNA of the CDR3: TGTGCCAGCAGCCAAGGGACAGGGGGCGCAGATACGCAGTATTTT.

This chain joins TRBV6-5 and TRBJ1-2, with D perhaps matching TRBD1 (5 bases). Trimming left V 0 bases short and J 4 bases short, with 12 bases between. From germline, CDR1 is MNHEY and CDR2 SVGAGI. The CDR3 spans 15 residues. As DNA, the CDR3 is TGTGCCAGCAGTTACTCCCAGGGCGGGGGCTATGGCTACACCTTC. It specifies CASSYSQGGGYGYTF.

This sequence joins TRBV2 and TRBJ1-5; no firm D call. Trimming shortened V by 8 bases and J by 8 bases, and 16 bases separated the two germline ends. Germline assignment: CDR1 SNHLY and CDR2 FYNNEI. The CDR3 has 13 residues. In nucleotides, the CDR3 is TGTGCCAGCGGGGTTAGGTTGGAGAAGCCCCAGCATTTT. Its translation is CASGVRLEKPQHF.

The chain joins TRBV5-8 to TRBJ1-1, with 10 bases fitting TRBD1. Germline-derived CDR1 and CDR2 are SGHTS and YDEGEE. The CDR3 is 16 residues long. The J segment lost 5 bases and the V segment lost 3 bases, leaving 10 bases of the junction unmatched. Here the CDR3 DNA reads TGTGCCAGCAGCTGGGCCGGGACAGGGGTTCGTACTGAAGCTTTCTTT. Its translation: CASSWAGTGVRTEAFF.

CDR3 nucleotides: TGTGCCAGTAGTATAAACGGCCTAGGAAGAGGAAACACCATATATTTT. This gives the protein CASSINGLGRGNTIYF. The chain recombines TRBV19 with TRBJ1-3; D ambiguous. The germline V gene has CDR1 LNHDA and CDR2 SQIVND (reference sequence). The length of the CDR3 is 16 residues. V was cut by 2 bases and J by 4 bases, with 15 bases left in between.

This sequence joins TRBV5-4 and TRBJ1-2; D perhaps matches TRBD1 (6 bases). Trimming removed 3 bases from V and 7 bases from J, with 19 bases in between. Germline V CDR1 and CDR2: SGHNT, YYREEE (reference sequence). CDR3 length: 15 residues. CDR3 sequence (DNA): TGTGCCAGCAGCTGGGATGGGCAGGGGTGGTTTGGCTACACCTTC. Amino acids: CASSWDGQGWFGYTF.

The chain combines TRBV11-2 with TRBJ2-1; no definite D call. Trimming cost V 4 bases and J 8 bases, with 12 bases left between them. Germline lookup yields CDR1 SGHAT and CDR2 FQNNGV. CDR3 length: 13 residues. Written as DNA, the CDR3 is TGTGCCAGCAGCTCGCCAAGGCATTATGAGCAGTTCTTC. Protein: CASSSPRHYEQFF.

J is TRBJ2-7 and V is TRBV2, with TRBD2 identical over 9 bases. V dropped 9 bases and J dropped 7; count of bases not matched to a gene: 13. CDR3 length: 14 amino acids. Looked up from germline, CDR1 is SNHLY and CDR2 is FYNNEI. The CDR3 is CASRLAEYLGEQYF. CDR3 sequence (DNA): TGTGCCAGTAGACTAGCGGAATATCTGGGGGAGCAGTACTTC.